These 6 T cell receptor beta chains came from one sample sequenced in a study of blood T cells in healthy people across ages. A second about 6 to 11 cycle PCR used barcoded and J-beta primers. TCRdb fed the 5' RACE reads into MiXCR, producing one record per CDR3 protein. The table includes hundreds of thousands of distinct CDR3 sequences, about 32% detected once. What was sequenced was blood. The receptors come from a woman of 80 years or more in good health.

This clonotype has a count of ten or more. The chain uses TRBV7-2 and TRBJ1-2; TRBD1 matches 7 bases. With 5 bases clipped from V and 4 bases from J, the junction kept 4 bases outside the gene matches. CDR1 SGHTA and CDR2 FQGNSA come from the germline V gene. The CDR3 length is 13 residues. The CDR3 here is CASSPDRSYGYTF. The DNA for the CDR3 is TGTGCCAGCAGCCCGGACAGGAGCTATGGCTACACCTTC.

CDR3 loop: CASSLNSRSEAFF. The CDR3, as DNA: TGTGCCAGCAGCTTAAATTCGCGTTCTGAAGCTTTCTTT. The V call is TRBV7-2, the J call TRBJ1-1; D not resolved. The CDR3 contains 13 residues. Germline-derived CDR1 and CDR2 are SGHTA and FQGNSA. The V end was cut by 2 bases, the J end by 6 bases, with 10 bases between.

At least ten counts were recorded for this clonotype. The gene calls are TRBV18 and TRBJ2-6, with D possibly TRBD1 on 6 matching bases. V lost 2 bases and J 0 bases, leaving 20 bases between the germline ends. Germline loops: CDR1 KGHSH, CDR2 LQKENI. The CDR3 length is 20 residues. In DNA form, the CDR3 reads TGTGCCAGCTCACCAGCCAAGGACAGATCTTCTACCTCTGGGGCCAACGTCCTGACTTTC. Translation: CASSPAKDRSSTSGANVLTF.

This clonotype has ten or more counts. The genes are TRBV15 and TRBJ2-3; 11 bases are a match to TRBD2. Unmatched junction bases numbered 6, after V lost 5 bases and J lost 2 bases. This CDR3 comprises 16 residues. Germline V CDR1 and CDR2: LNHNV, YYDKDF (reference sequence). The CDR3 is CATSGPGLADTDTQYF. The DNA for the CDR3 is TGTGCCACCAGCGGCCCGGGACTAGCGGACACAGATACGCAGTATTTT.

Ten or more counts support this clonotype. The V call is TRBV7-2, the J call TRBJ2-2; D not certain. V was shortened by 4 bases and J by 6 bases, with 9 bases between the two germline ends. The CDR3 is 13 residues long. Per the germline V gene, CDR1 is SGHTA and CDR2 is FQGNSA. In nucleotides, the CDR3 is TGTGCCAGCAGCTCTCGAACGTCCGGGGAGCTGTTTTTT. Amino acids: CASSSRTSGELFF.

The chain employs TRBV28 and TRBJ2-1, with 7 nucleotides matching TRBD2. V shed 5 bases, J shed 6 bases, and the junction held 4 bases outside the gene matches. The CDR3 length is 13 residues. CDR1 is MDHEN and CDR2 is SYDVKM in the germline V gene. The CDR3 here is CASSEVAGNEQFF. In nucleotides, the CDR3 is TGTGCCAGCAGTGAAGTAGCGGGCAATGAGCAGTTCTTC. Based on the CDR3 plus reference TRBV28 and TRBJ2-1, the full variable domain is DVKVTQSSRYLVKRTGEKVFLECVQDMDHENMFWYRQDPGLGLRLIYFSYDVKMKEKGDIPEGYSVSREKKERFSLILESASTNQTSMYLCASSEVAGNEQFFGPGTRLTVL.